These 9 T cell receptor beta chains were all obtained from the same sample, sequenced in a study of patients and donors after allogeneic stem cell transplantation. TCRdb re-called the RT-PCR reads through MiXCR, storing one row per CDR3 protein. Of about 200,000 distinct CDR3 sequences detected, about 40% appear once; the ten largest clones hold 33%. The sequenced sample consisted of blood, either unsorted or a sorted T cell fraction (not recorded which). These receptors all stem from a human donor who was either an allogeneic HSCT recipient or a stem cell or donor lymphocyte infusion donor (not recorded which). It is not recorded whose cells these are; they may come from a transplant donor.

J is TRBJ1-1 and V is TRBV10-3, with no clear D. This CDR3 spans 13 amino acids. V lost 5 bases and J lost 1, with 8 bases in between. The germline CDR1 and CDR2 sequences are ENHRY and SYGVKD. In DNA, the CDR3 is TGTGCCATCAGTTTGCAGGCGAACACTGAAGCTTTCTTT. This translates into CAISLQANTEAFF.

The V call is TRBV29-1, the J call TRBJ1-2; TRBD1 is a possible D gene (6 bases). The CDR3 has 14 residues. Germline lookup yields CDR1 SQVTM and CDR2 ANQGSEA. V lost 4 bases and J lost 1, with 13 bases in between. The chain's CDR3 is CSVGSGARNYGYTF. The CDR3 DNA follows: TGCAGCGTTGGTTCAGGGGCCCGTAACTATGGCTACACCTTC. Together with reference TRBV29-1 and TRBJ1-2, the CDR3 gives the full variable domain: SAVISQKPSRDICQRGTSLTIQCQVDSQVTMMFWYRQQPGQSLTLIATANQGSEATYESGFVIDKFPISRPNLTFSTLTVSNMSPEDSSIYLCSVGSGARNYGYTFGSGTRLTVV.

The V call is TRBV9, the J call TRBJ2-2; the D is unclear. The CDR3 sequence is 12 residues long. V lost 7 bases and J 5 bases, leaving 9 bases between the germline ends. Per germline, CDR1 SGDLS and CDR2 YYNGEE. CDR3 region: CASGSPTGELFF. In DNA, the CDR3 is TGTGCCAGCGGAAGTCCGACCGGGGAGCTGTTTTTT.

CDR3 in DNA: TGTGCCAGCAGCCCCCGGGACTTCCTAGGACTGTCACCCCTCCACTTT. It encodes CASSPRDFLGLSPLHF. V usage is TRBV7-6 and J usage is TRBJ1-6, with D possibly matching TRBD1 (5 bases). Germline assignment: CDR1 SGHVS and CDR2 FNYEAQ. The CDR3 loop spans 16 amino acids. The V end lost 5 bases, the J end lost 10 bases, and 21 bases lay between the germline ends.

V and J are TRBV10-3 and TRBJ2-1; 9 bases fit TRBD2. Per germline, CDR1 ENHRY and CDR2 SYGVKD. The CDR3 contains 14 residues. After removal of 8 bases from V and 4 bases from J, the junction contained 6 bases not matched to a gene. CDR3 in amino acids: CAISSSGTYNEQFF. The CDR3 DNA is TGTGCCATCTCCTCTAGCGGGACTTACAATGAGCAGTTCTTC.

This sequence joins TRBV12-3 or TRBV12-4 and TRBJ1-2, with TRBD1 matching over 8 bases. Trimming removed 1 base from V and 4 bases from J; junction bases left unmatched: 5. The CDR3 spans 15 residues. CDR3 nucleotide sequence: TGTGCCAGCAGTTTAGGGCAGGGGACAGGCTATGGCTACACCTTC. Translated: CASSLGQGTGYGYTF.

CDR3 nucleotides: TGTGCCAGCAGCCAAGAAATGAGCGGCGAGGACACCATATATTTT. As protein: CASSQEMSGEDTIYF. The chain has TRBV3-1 and TRBJ1-3; D unclear. Trimming left V 0 bases short and J 8 bases short, with 14 bases between. Germline CDR1 LGHDT, CDR2 YNNKEL (reference sequence). This CDR3 region has 15 residues. Looking up the rest from reference TRBV3-1 and TRBJ1-3 gives the full variable domain: DTAVSQTPKYLVTQMGNDKSIKCEQNLGHDTMYWYKQDSKKFLKIMFSYNNKELIINETVPNRFSPKSPDKAHLNLHINSLELGDSAVYFCASSQEMSGEDTIYFGEGSWLTVV.

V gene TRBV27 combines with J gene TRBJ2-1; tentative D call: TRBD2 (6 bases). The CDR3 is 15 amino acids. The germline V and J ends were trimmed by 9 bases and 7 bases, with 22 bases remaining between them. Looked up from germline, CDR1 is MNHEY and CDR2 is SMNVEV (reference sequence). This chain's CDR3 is CASLAVGGPGNEQFF. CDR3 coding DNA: TGTGCCAGTTTAGCGGTTGGAGGGCCTGGGAATGAGCAGTTCTTC.

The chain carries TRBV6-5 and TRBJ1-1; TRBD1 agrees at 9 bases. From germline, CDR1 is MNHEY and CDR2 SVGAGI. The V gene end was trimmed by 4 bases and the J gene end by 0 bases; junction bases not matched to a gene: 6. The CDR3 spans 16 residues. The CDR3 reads CASSSGTGFVNTEAFF. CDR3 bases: TGTGCCAGCAGTTCCGGGACAGGGTTTGTGAACACTGAAGCTTTCTTT.